Listed here are 6 T cell receptor beta chains from one sample, sequenced in a study of human T cells and chemical hapten exposure. This sample's treatment: therapeutic diphenylcyclopropenone sensitization with weekly scalp DPC. Individual cDNA molecules each carried unique molecular identifiers attached by the library. A single record per CDR3 protein comes from TCRdb applying MiXCR to the reads. The sample has about 5,200 distinct CDR3 sequences, around 50% seen once. The material sequenced was whole blood, taken before DPC sensitization or 2, 6, or about 24 weeks after (not recorded which). These receptors were taken from an adult with alopecia areata. Some clones in this sample may be carry-over from other donors' samples. This table probably holds off-target reads from a library built for another chain.

The rearrangement uses TRBV5-1 and TRBJ2-7; the D gene is possibly TRBD1 (6 bases). V lost 0 bases and J lost 0, with 13 bases in between. This CDR3 comprises 16 residues. Germline lookup yields CDR1 SGHRS and CDR2 YFSETQ. The CDR3 nucleotides are TGCGCCAGCAGCTTGGGACTACCGGACAGCTCCTACGAGCAGTACTTC. It encodes CASSLGLPDSSYEQYF.

The chain's CDR3 is CASRSGTGSSSYEQYF. CDR3 DNA sequence: TGCGCCAGCAGATCTGGTACAGGGTCAAGCTCCTACGAGCAGTACTTC. This chain uses TRBV5-1 with TRBJ2-7; D may be TRBD1 (6 bases). Germline V CDR1 and CDR2: SGHRS, YFSETQ. This CDR3 is 16 amino acids long. The V end was cut by 5 bases, the J end by 0 bases, with 18 bases between. Full variable domain (remainder filled in from reference TRBV5-1 and TRBJ2-7): KAGVTQTPRYLIKTRGQQVTLSCSPISGHRSVSWYQQTPGQGLQFLFEYFSETQRNKGNFPGRFSGRQFSNSRSEMNVSTLELGDSALYLCASRSGTGSSSYEQYFGPGTRLTVT.

Notes on this clonotype: Relative to the germline gene, one junction end is altered; a read error may explain this. This sequence joins TRBV7-7 and TRBJ2-1; TRBD2 might be the D (6 bases). The CDR3 is 15 residues long. CDR1 is SSHAT and CDR2 is FNYEAQ in the germline V gene (reference sequence). In DNA form, the CDR3 reads TGTGCTAGCAGCGAAACCGGGACTTCCTACAATGAGCAGTTCTTC. As protein: CASSETGTSYNEQFF. Full variable domain (missing parts from reference TRBV7-7 and TRBJ2-1): GAGVSQSPRYKVTKRGQDVTLRCDPISSHATLYWYQQALGQGPEFLTYFNYEAQPDKSGLPSDRFSAERPEGSISTLTIQRTEQRDSAMYRCASSETGTSYNEQFFGPGTRLTVL.

The rearrangement joins TRBV28 to TRBJ2-2; D uncertain. V shed 7 bases and J shed 0 bases, with 9 bases lying between them. The CDR3 has 14 amino acids. Per the germline V gene, CDR1 is MDHEN and CDR2 is SYDVKM. The CDR3 DNA sequence: TGTGCCAGCACTCCTAGTGCGAACACCGGGGAGCTGTTTTTT. Translating it yields CASTPSANTGELFF.

This clonotype was seen more than once but under ten times. The chain carries TRBV7-2 and TRBJ2-3, with D possibly being TRBD2 (6 bases). The germline CDR1 and CDR2 sequences are SGHTA and FQGNSA. This CDR3 is built from 16 residues. V was trimmed by 1 base and J by 0 bases, leaving 11 bases between them. CDR3 nucleotide sequence: TGTGCCAGCAGCTTAGGTCCAGGGAGGAGCACAGATACGCAGTATTTT. This encodes CASSLGPGRSTDTQYF.

This chain uses TRBV5-1 with TRBJ2-3, with TRBD1 matching 7 bases. J was trimmed by 3 bases and V by 1 base; bases with no gene match: 8. CDR1 is SGHRS, CDR2 YFSETQ, per germline. This CDR3 has 16 amino acids. The CDR3 is CASSLSGQGVTDTQYF. In nucleotides, the CDR3 is TGCGCCAGCAGCTTGAGCGGCCAGGGGGTGACAGATACGCAGTATTTT. The variable domain in full, with the rest retrieved from reference TRBV5-1 and TRBJ2-3, is KAGVTQTPRYLIKTRGQQVTLSCSPISGHRSVSWYQQTPGQGLQFLFEYFSETQRNKGNFPGRFSGRQFSNSRSEMNVSTLELGDSALYLCASSLSGQGVTDTQYFGPGTRLTVL.